A selection of T cell receptor beta chains follows, all from one sample in a study of blood T cell repertoires in COVID-19. The repertoire was sequenced with immunoSEQ multiplex PCR; TCRdb's copy has only in-frame clones and lacks some. The table lists approximately 33,000 clones, around 90% of them singletons. The specimen sequenced was peripheral blood. These receptors all stem from a man aged 60-69 years with COVID-19, enrolled during active disease. Each CDR3 is given with its conserved first and last residue. A D gene is named only where the DNA matches it firmly. Not every row has a clone size; where given, it reads once, few, many or a size class.

j_call | v_call | clone_size | d_call | cdr3_aa | cdr3_nt
TRBJ2-1 | TRBV3-1/TRBV3-2 | - | - | CASTLEGYNEQFF | TGTGCCAGCACGCTGGAGGGGTACAATGAGCAGTTCTTC
TRBJ1-3 | TRBV28 | once | - | CASSLPRTPRAGNTIYF | TGTGCCAGCAGTTTACCCAGGACTCCAAGGGCTGGAAACACCATATATTTT
TRBJ2-3 | TRBV7-2 | - | - | CASRSFTDTQYF | TGTGCCAGCCGGTCTTTCACAGATACGCAGTATTTT
TRBJ2-7 | TRBV11-2 | - | TRBD1 | CASSRITGTDYEQYF | TGTGCCAGCAGCCGAATAACCGGGACAGACTACGAGCAGTACTTC
TRBJ2-7 | TRBV6-6 | - | - | CASSYLSDRTYEQYF | TGTGCCAGCAGTTACCTGAGCGACCGAACCTACGAGCAGTACTTC
TRBJ1-4 | TRBV19 | - | TRBD1 | CASSAQTGAQEKLFF | TGTGCCAGTAGTGCTCAGACAGGGGCGCAAGAAAAACTGTTTTTT
TRBJ2-1 | TRBV9 | - | TRBD2 | CASSGAGTSGGSSYNEQFF | TGTGCCAGCAGCGGCGCCGGGACTAGCGGGGGTTCTTCCTACAATGAGCAGTTCTTC
TRBJ2-1 | TRBV7-9 | - | TRBD1 | CASSLGDRGWSEQFF | TGTGCCAGCAGCTTAGGGGACAGGGGTTGGAGTGAGCAGTTCTTC
TRBJ1-2 | TRBV11-2 | large | - | CASSLDLGQDLNGYTF | TGTGCCAGCAGCTTAGATCTAGGGCAGGACTTAAATGGCTACACCTTC
TRBJ2-3 | TRBV28 | once | TRBD2 | CASSSWIDKGLAGADTQYF | TGTGCCAGCAGTTCCTGGATTGATAAGGGACTAGCGGGGGCAGATACGCAGTATTTT
TRBJ2-3 | TRBV6-2/TRBV6-3 | - | - | CASSRSLGTDTQYF | TGTGCCAGCAGCCGGTCCCTAGGCACAGATACGCAGTATTTT
TRBJ1-1 | TRBV2 | - | - | CASRSDTVTEAFF | TGTGCCAGCAGATCGGACACCGTCACTGAAGCTTTCTTT
TRBJ2-1 | TRBV29-1 | - | TRBD1 | CSVVTGTNEQFF | TGCAGCGTTGTGACAGGGACCAATGAGCAGTTCTTC
TRBJ1-5 | TRBV6-1 | - | - | CASSEGRSPGPQHF | TGTGCCAGCAGTGAAGGTCGGAGCCCGGGGCCCCAGCATTTT
TRBJ1-1 | TRBV9 | once | TRBD1 | CASTGTGMGTEAFF | TGTGCCAGCACCGGGACAGGGATGGGCACTGAAGCTTTCTTT
TRBJ1-1 | TRBV10-3 | - | TRBD1 | CAIRGQGVTEAFF | TGTGCCATCAGAGGACAGGGGGTCACTGAAGCTTTCTTT
TRBJ1-2 | TRBV28 | - | - | CASSSIRPNYGYTF | TGTGCCAGCAGCTCTATCCGCCCGAACTATGGCTACACCTTC
TRBJ1-2 | TRBV27 | - | - | CASSLQGSYGYTF | TGTGCCAGCAGTTTACAGGGGAGCTATGGCTACACCTTC
TRBJ2-7 | TRBV19 | - | TRBD1 | CASSIGQGADEQYF | TGTGCCAGTAGTATAGGACAGGGGGCTGATGAGCAGTACTTC
TRBJ2-1 | TRBV3-1/TRBV3-2 | - | TRBD1 | CASSKDRGSNEQFF | TGTGCCAGCAGCAAGGACAGGGGATCAAATGAGCAGTTCTTC
TRBJ2-3 | TRBV6-2/TRBV6-3 | - | - | CASSSLTRTMTDTQYF | TGTGCCAGCAGTTCCCTTACTAGAACGATGACAGATACGCAGTATTTT
TRBJ1-5 | TRBV28 | - | - | CASIRGFSNQPQHF | TGTGCCAGCATTCGTGGCTTTAGCAATCAGCCCCAGCATTTT
TRBJ1-5 | TRBV29-1 | - | - | CSVGAINQPQHF | TGCAGCGTTGGGGCAATAAATCAGCCCCAGCATTTT
TRBJ2-1 | TRBV12-3/TRBV12-4 | once | TRBD1 | CASTLGQELEQFF | TGTGCCAGCACCTTGGGACAGGAACTCGAGCAGTTCTTC
TRBJ2-7 | TRBV19 | - | - | CASSMGRGSYEQYF | TGTGCCAGTAGTATGGGCAGGGGCTCCTACGAGCAGTACTTC
TRBJ1-5 | TRBV7-2 | few | - | CASSAAGQGINQPQHF | TGTGCCAGCAGCGCGGCGGGGCAGGGAATCAATCAGCCCCAGCATTTT
TRBJ1-4 | TRBV18 | - | - | CASSPTQQGNNEKLFF | TGTGCCAGCTCACCAACGCAGCAGGGAAATAATGAAAAACTGTTTTTT
TRBJ2-3 | TRBV13 | - | TRBD2 | CASSSRGRGTSDTDTQYF | TGTGCCAGCAGCTCTAGGGGAAGAGGGACTAGCGACACAGATACGCAGTATTTT
TRBJ1-1 | TRBV30 | - | - | CARRGGATIGTEAFF | TGTGCCCGTAGGGGGGGCGCGACGATAGGCACTGAAGCTTTCTTT
TRBJ2-7 | TRBV28 | - | TRBD2 | CASSPSGRAGSEQYF | TGTGCCAGCAGTCCTAGCGGGAGGGCCGGGAGCGAGCAGTACTTC
TRBJ2-7 | TRBV9 | - | TRBD1 | CASSVGDRVSYEQYF | TGTGCCAGCAGCGTAGGAGACAGGGTCAGCTACGAGCAGTACTTC
TRBJ2-3 | TRBV13 | - | TRBD1 | CASGTDHFSSTDTQYF | TGTGCCAGCGGGACAGACCACTTTTCTAGCACAGATACGCAGTATTTT
TRBJ2-1 | TRBV27 | - | TRBD1 | CASGDRVGSGPYNEQFF | TGTGCCAGTGGGGACAGGGTTGGTAGCGGGCCGTACAATGAGCAGTTCTTC
TRBJ1-1 | TRBV19 | - | - | CASSFMNTEAFF | TGTGCCAGTAGTTTTATGAACACTGAAGCTTTCTTT
TRBJ2-1 | TRBV5-1 | - | TRBD2 | CASRPLAGADNEQFF | TGCGCCAGCAGACCTCTAGCGGGAGCAGACAATGAGCAGTTCTTC
TRBJ1-2 | TRBV27 | few | - | CASSTSHALRGYTF | TGTGCCAGCAGTACTAGTCACGCATTGAGAGGCTACACCTTC
TRBJ1-1 | TRBV28 | - | - | CASSPGQPNTEAFF | TGTGCCAGCAGTCCCGGACAGCCGAACACTGAAGCTTTCTTT
TRBJ1-4 | TRBV15 | - | TRBD1 | CATSDDRGQEKLFF | TGTGCCACCAGCGACGACAGGGGGCAGGAAAAACTGTTTTTT
TRBJ2-3 | TRBV24-1 | - | TRBD1 | CATSGGQGIGGTDTQYF | TGTGCCACCAGTGGAGGACAGGGTATCGGTGGGACAGATACGCAGTATTTT
TRBJ2-3 | TRBV2 | once | TRBD2 | CASGGRTSVISTDTQYF | TGTGCCAGCGGGGGGAGAACTAGCGTGATTAGCACAGATACGCAGTATTTT
TRBJ2-3 | TRBV10-3 | - | - | CAISEVEKTDTQYF | TGTGCCATCAGTGAGGTTGAGAAAACAGATACGCAGTATTTT
TRBJ2-4 | TRBV11-2 | - | - | CASSSSLAKNIQYF | TGTGCCAGCAGCTCCTCCCTGGCCAAAAACATTCAGTACTTC
TRBJ2-7 | TRBV28 | - | TRBD1 | CASSLTGQAYEQYF | TGTGCCAGCAGTTTGACAGGACAGGCCTACGAGCAGTACTTC
TRBJ2-1 | TRBV24-1 | - | TRBD2 | CATIGEGSRQFF | TGTGCCACGATTGGGGAGGGGTCAAGGCAGTTCTTC
TRBJ2-5 | TRBV19 | - | - | CASSINKGSQETQYF | TGTGCCAGTAGTATAAACAAAGGGAGCCAAGAGACCCAGTACTTC
TRBJ1-6 | TRBV3-1/TRBV3-2 | - | TRBD1 | CASSQTGWENSPLHF | TGTGCCAGCAGCCAGACAGGGTGGGAGAATTCACCCCTCCACTTT
TRBJ2-3 | TRBV6-5 | - | - | CASRTTSGRADTQYF | TGTGCCAGCAGGACCACTTCCGGCAGGGCAGATACGCAGTATTTT
TRBJ2-1 | TRBV30 | - | - | CAWNAQDNEQFF | TGTGCCTGGAATGCACAGGACAATGAGCAGTTCTTC
TRBJ1-3 | TRBV2 | - | TRBD1 | CASSPDRVGNTIYF | TGTGCCAGCAGTCCGGACAGGGTGGGAAACACCATATATTTT
TRBJ1-4 | TRBV28 | - | - | CASSPHGREEKLFF | TGTGCCAGCAGTCCACATGGACGGGAGGAAAAACTGTTTTTT
TRBJ1-2 | TRBV28 | few | - | CASTGSSYGYTF | TGTGCCAGTACAGGGTCCAGCTATGGCTACACCTTC
TRBJ1-1 | TRBV29-1 | - | - | CSVETVAVGNTEAFF | TGCAGCGTTGAGACAGTAGCAGTAGGAAACACTGAAGCTTTCTTT
TRBJ1-1 | TRBV12-3/TRBV12-4 | - | TRBD1 | CATSLDRDTEAFF | TGTGCCACCTCCCTGGACAGGGACACTGAAGCTTTCTTT